Listed below are T cell receptor beta chains from one sample, sequenced in a study of blood T cell repertoires in COVID-19. Profiled with immunoSEQ multiplex PCR; TCRdb holds only in-frame clones, not every one. In the table there are over 350,000 clones, just over 85% of which are singletons. Material: peripheral blood. These receptors originate from a woman aged 25 to 39 with active or convalescent COVID-19. The CDR3 runs from the conserved cysteine through the conserved F or W. The D gene is left open where the match is weak. Expanded clones are given a class, and other clones once, few, many or no size at all.

TRBV19	NA	TRBJ2-2	TRBD2	CASRRTSGTETGELFF	TGTGCCAGTAGGAGGACTAGCGGGACTGAGACCGGGGAGCTGTTTTTT
TRBV2	NA	TRBJ2-7	NA	CASSPTTQAHEQYF	TGTGCCAGCAGTCCTACGACCCAGGCTCACGAGCAGTACTTC
TRBV24-1	NA	TRBJ2-2	NA	CATSAAGPPNTGELFF	TGTGCCACCAGTGCGGCAGGCCCACCAAACACCGGGGAGCTGTTTTTT
TRBV24-1	NA	TRBJ1-1	NA	CATRKNTEAFF	TGTGCCACGCGAAAGAACACTGAAGCTTTCTTT
TRBV6-5	NA	TRBJ1-2	TRBD1	CASSYRGQGYYGYTF	TGTGCCAGCAGTTACCGGGGACAGGGCTACTATGGCTACACCTTC
TRBV20-1	NA	TRBJ2-3	NA	CSAGSLLTGYF	TGCAGTGCTGGATCCCTCTTAACAGGGTATTTT
TRBV13	NA	TRBJ1-6	TRBD1	CASHRTGGNSPLHF	TGTGCCAGCCATAGGACAGGGGGTAATTCACCCCTCCACTTT
TRBV6-5	NA	TRBJ1-3	NA	CASSPDFRGNTIYF	TGTGCCAGCAGCCCCGACTTTAGGGGAAACACCATATATTTT
TRBV10-2	NA	TRBJ1-4	TRBD1	CASSESGGGQGFGRAKLFF	TGCGCCAGCAGTGAGTCTGGAGGGGGACAGGGGTTCGGTCGGGCAAAACTGTTTTTT
TRBV2	NA	TRBJ1-5	TRBD1	CASSESPGTGGLEPQHF	TGTGCCAGCAGTGAATCGCCCGGGACAGGGGGCTTGGAGCCCCAGCATTTT
TRBV6-5	NA	TRBJ1-2	TRBD1	CASSWGQGDNYGYTF	TGTGCCAGCAGTTGGGGACAGGGGGATAACTATGGCTACACCTTC
TRBV2	NA	TRBJ2-7	NA	CASTQGSNEQYF	TGTGCCAGCACCCAGGGGAGCAACGAGCAGTACTTC
TRBV11-2	NA	TRBJ1-6	NA	CASSAGVLNSPLHF	TGTGCCAGCAGCGCGGGAGTTCTTAATTCACCCCTCCACTTT
TRBV6-5	NA	TRBJ2-3	NA	CASSYLRLPDTQYF	TGTGCCAGCAGTTACTTAAGACTCCCAGATACGCAGTATTTT
TRBV10-3	NA	TRBJ2-2	NA	CAISEPPMGQDTGELFF	TGTGCCATCAGTGAGCCCCCTATGGGACAAGACACCGGGGAGCTGTTTTTT
TRBV30	NA	TRBJ2-3	TRBD2	CAWSLREGPLLDTQYF	TGTGCCTGGAGTTTGCGGGAGGGCCCATTACTGGATACGCAGTATTTT
TRBV7-9	NA	TRBJ1-1	NA	CASSFNSDTEAFF	TGTGCCAGCAGCTTCAACTCGGACACTGAAGCTTTCTTT
TRBV6-2/TRBV6-3	NA	TRBJ1-1	NA	CASRYRVSFPTEAFF	TGTGCCAGCAGGTACCGGGTCTCGTTTCCCACTGAAGCTTTCTTT
TRBV13	NA	TRBJ2-7	TRBD2	CASGSEPLAGGLDEQYF	TGTGCCAGCGGCTCTGAGCCGCTAGCGGGAGGGTTAGACGAGCAGTACTTC
TRBV7-9	once	TRBJ2-6	NA	CASSLFTGANVLTF	TGTGCCAGCAGCTTATTTACTGGGGCCAACGTCCTGACTTTC
TRBV6-2/TRBV6-3	NA	TRBJ1-6	NA	CASSTDMMYNSPLHF	TGTGCCAGCAGTACGGACATGATGTATAATTCACCCCTCCACTTT
TRBV5-1	NA	TRBJ1-2	NA	CASSLDDSGYTF	TGCGCCAGCAGCTTGGACGACAGTGGCTACACCTTC
TRBV19	NA	TRBJ1-2	TRBD1	CASKRDRDNYGYTF	TGTGCCAGTAAAAGGGACAGGGATAACTATGGCTACACCTTC
TRBV6-5	few	TRBJ1-2	TRBD1	CASSYPLGQGVEGYTF	TGTGCCAGCAGTTACCCTTTGGGACAGGGGGTGGAGGGCTACACCTTC
TRBV2	NA	TRBJ2-3	TRBD1	CASSRDRVTDTQYF	TGTGCCAGCAGTAGGGACAGGGTAACAGATACGCAGTATTTT
TRBV3-1/TRBV3-2	NA	TRBJ1-6	TRBD1	CASSQGQGASPLHF	TGTGCCAGCAGCCAGGGACAGGGGGCTTCACCCCTCCACTTT
TRBV6-5	few	TRBJ1-1	TRBD1	CASRKRTGNTEAFF	TGTGCCAGCAGGAAAAGGACAGGGAACACTGAAGCTTTCTTT
TRBV4-2	NA	TRBJ1-1	TRBD1	CASSGGTATEAFF	TGTGCCAGCAGCGGGGGGACAGCCACTGAAGCTTTCTTT
TRBV6-5	NA	TRBJ2-1	TRBD2	CASRLGLVYNEQFF	TGTGCCAGCAGACTCGGACTAGTCTACAATGAGCAGTTCTTC
TRBV5-4	once	TRBJ2-1	NA	CASSLGGENYNEQFF	TGTGCCAGCAGCTTGGGGGGAGAAAACTACAATGAGCAGTTCTTC
TRBV2	NA	TRBJ2-3	NA	CASSEARGGTDTQYF	TGTGCCAGCAGTGAGGCGCGGGGTGGCACAGATACGCAGTATTTT
TRBV14	NA	TRBJ1-2	NA	CASNRAGYTF	TGTGCCAGCAACAGGGCTGGCTACACCTTC
TRBV5-1	few	TRBJ1-2	TRBD1	CASSLMTGNYGYTF	TGCGCCAGCAGCTTGATGACAGGGAACTATGGCTACACCTTC